This TCR beta chain was observed in a study of blood T cell repertoires in COVID-19. Overall study context: The United States, Italy and Spain supplied acute and convalescent COVID-19 samples. In each case, the material was cDNA or gDNA derived from T cells, B-cell-depleted T cells, or PBMCs.

Authors' analysis steps: Estimation of nucleated cell counts was performed using reference gene primer amplification. TCRdb keeps only in-frame clones here, not all; method: immunoSEQ multiplex PCR. The V and J calls and clone size are taken from that table; D and trimming were inferred from the DNA. In the table there are 100,000 or so clones, 91% of which are singletons. Germline CDR1 is SNHLY and CDR2 is FYNNEI. The CDR3 consists of 13 residues. V was cut by 4 bases and J by 5 bases, with 11 bases left in between. Specimen: peripheral blood. The chain is built from TRBV2 and TRBJ1-2, with D hard to call. This TCR came from a man aged 55-75 years with acute or convalescent COVID-19. The CDR3 bases are TGTGCCAGCAGTGGAGGGAATGGGTATGGCTACACCTTC. It is translated as CASSGGNGYGYTF.